This TCR beta chain is from a study of blood T cell repertoires in COVID-19. CDR3 length: 14 residues. Looked up from germline, CDR1 is SEHNR and CDR2 is FQNEAQ (reference sequence). V was clipped by 3 bases and J by 4 bases, with 10 bases between them. The study assigned cohorts using participant-reported clinical history. Resolution of symptoms, clearance, or two negative PCRs was present in recovered Cohort 3 donors. Clones were read by immunoSEQ multiplex PCR, and TCRdb kept only the in-frame ones, dropping some. Of some 350,000 clones in the sample, roughly 88% were seen once. The rearrangement links TRBV7-9 to TRBJ1-3, with D possibly matching TRBD1 (6 bases). The source is a man aged 30 to 45 who had recovered from COVID-19. The material sequenced was PBMCs or T cells enriched from blood (not recorded which). CDR3 nucleotide sequence: TGTGCCAGCAGCTTTTTAGGACAGGGAAACACCATATATTTT. It translates to CASSFLGQGNTIYF.